The source of this TCR beta chain is a study of cytomegalovirus exposure and HLA in healthy donors. Overall study findings and caveats: Later on, an analysis tied over 15,000 TCR beta sequences to HLA alleles at 0.05 false discovery rate. Further analysis was carried out later, and it showed several of the most significant clusters appearing linked to common viral pathogens.

This PCR relied on a set of 60 Vbeta primers and 13 Jbeta primers. Measured with immunoSEQ multiplex PCR; TCRdb has only the in-frame clones, and not every one. The sample yields some 110,000 clones, approximately 75% seen once. With regard to this clone: As yet, its antigen is unknown. One end of the junction fails to match germline, which may point to a read error.

The CDR3 runs to 14 residues. Germline lookup yields CDR1 MNHEY and CDR2 SVGAGI. This clonotype was obtained from a man over 45 in good health and CMV-seropositive. V and J are TRBV6-5 and TRBJ1-5; D is unclear. The material sequenced was PBMCs. CDR3 amino acids: CASSYSSSNQLQHF. As DNA, the CDR3 is TGTGCCAGCAGTTACTCAAGTAGCAATCAGCTCCAGCATTTT.